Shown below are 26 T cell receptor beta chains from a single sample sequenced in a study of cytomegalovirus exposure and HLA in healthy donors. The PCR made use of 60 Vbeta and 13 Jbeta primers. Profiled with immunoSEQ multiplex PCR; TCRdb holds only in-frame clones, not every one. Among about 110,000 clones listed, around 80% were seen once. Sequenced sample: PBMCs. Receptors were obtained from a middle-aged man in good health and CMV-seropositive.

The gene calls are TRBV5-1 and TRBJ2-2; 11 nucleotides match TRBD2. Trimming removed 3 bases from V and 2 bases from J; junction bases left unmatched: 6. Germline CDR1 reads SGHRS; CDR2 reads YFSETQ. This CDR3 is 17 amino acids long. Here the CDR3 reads CASSWPTSGINTGELFF. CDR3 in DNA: TGCGCCAGCAGCTGGCCGACTAGCGGGATAAACACCGGGGAGCTGTTTTTT.

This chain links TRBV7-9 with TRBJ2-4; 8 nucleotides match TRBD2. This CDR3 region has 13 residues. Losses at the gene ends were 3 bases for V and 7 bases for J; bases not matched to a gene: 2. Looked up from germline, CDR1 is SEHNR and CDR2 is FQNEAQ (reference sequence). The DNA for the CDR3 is TGTGCCAGCAGCTTGCGGGGGGCCAACATTCAGTACTTC. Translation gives CASSLRGANIQYF.

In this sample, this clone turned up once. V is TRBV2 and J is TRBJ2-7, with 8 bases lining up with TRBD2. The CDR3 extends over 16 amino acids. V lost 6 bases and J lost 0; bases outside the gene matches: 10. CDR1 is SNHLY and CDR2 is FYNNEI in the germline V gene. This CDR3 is CASRGGASGRSYEQYF. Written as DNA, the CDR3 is TGTGCCAGCAGGGGGGGGGCTAGCGGGCGCTCCTACGAGCAGTACTTC.

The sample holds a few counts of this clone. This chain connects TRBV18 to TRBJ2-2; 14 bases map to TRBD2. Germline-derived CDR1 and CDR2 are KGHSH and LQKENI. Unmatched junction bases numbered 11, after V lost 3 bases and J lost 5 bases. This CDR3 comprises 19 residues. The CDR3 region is CASSPLTGTSGSLTGELFF. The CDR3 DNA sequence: TGTGCCAGCTCACCCTTAACCGGGACTAGCGGGAGTCTAACCGGGGAGCTGTTTTTT.

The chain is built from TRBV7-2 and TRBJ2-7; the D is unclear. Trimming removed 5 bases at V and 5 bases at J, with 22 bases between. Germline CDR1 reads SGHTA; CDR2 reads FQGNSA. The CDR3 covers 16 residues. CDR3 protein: CASSDLGSKNFDEQYF. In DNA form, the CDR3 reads TGTGCCAGCAGCGACCTCGGGTCCAAAAATTTCGACGAGCAGTACTTC.

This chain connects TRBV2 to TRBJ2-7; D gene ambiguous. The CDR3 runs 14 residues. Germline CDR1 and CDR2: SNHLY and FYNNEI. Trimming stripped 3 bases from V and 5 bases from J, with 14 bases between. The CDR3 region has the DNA TGTGCCAGCAGTGACAACGCGGTCGTACACGAGCAGTACTTC. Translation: CASSDNAVVHEQYF. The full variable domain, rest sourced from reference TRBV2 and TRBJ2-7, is EPEVTQTPSHQVTQMGQEVILRCVPISNHLYFYWYRQILGQKVEFLVSFYNNEISEKSEIFDDQFSVERPDGSNFTLKIRSTKLEDSAMYFCASSDNAVVHEQYFGPGTRLTVT.

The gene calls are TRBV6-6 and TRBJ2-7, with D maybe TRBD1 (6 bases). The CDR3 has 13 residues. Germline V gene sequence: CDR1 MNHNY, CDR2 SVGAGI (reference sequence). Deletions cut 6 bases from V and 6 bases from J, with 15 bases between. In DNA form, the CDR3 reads TGTGCCAGCAGCCCCACCGTACAGGGCGAGCAGTACTTC. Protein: CASSPTVQGEQYF.

CDR3 amino acids: CASSHYSDTDTQYF. CDR3 DNA: TGTGCCAGTAGTCACTACTCCGACACAGATACGCAGTATTTT. The chain recombines TRBV19 with TRBJ2-3; no reliable D call. The CDR3 extends over 14 amino acids. The germline V and J ends were trimmed by 5 bases and 2 bases, with 11 bases remaining between them. Germline CDR1 LNHDA, CDR2 SQIVND (reference sequence).

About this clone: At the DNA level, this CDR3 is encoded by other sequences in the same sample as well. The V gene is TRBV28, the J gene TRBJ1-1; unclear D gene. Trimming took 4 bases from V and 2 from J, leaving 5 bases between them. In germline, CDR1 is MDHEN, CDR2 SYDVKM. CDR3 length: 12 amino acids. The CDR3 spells CASSSVNTEAFF. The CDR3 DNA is TGTGCCAGCAGTTCGGTCAACACTGAAGCTTTCTTT.

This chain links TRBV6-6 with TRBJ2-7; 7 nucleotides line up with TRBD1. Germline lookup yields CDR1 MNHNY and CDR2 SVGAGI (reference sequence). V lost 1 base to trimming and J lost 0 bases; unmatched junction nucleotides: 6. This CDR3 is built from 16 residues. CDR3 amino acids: CASSYFKGAVSYEQYF. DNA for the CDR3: TGTGCCAGCAGTTACTTCAAGGGGGCGGTCTCCTACGAGCAGTACTTC.

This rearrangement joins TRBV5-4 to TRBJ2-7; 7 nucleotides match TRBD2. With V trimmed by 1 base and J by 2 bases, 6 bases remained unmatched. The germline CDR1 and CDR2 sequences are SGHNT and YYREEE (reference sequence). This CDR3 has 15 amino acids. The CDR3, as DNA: TGTGCCAGCAGCTTGAGTAGCGGGCTAACCTACGAGCAGTACTTC. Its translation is CASSLSSGLTYEQYF.

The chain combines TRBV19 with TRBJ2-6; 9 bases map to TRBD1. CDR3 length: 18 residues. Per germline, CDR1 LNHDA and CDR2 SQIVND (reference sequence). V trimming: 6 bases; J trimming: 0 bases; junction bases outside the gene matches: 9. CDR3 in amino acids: CASRGGQGLFSGANVLTF. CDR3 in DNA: TGTGCCAGTAGGGGGGGACAGGGACTTTTCTCTGGGGCCAACGTCCTGACTTTC.

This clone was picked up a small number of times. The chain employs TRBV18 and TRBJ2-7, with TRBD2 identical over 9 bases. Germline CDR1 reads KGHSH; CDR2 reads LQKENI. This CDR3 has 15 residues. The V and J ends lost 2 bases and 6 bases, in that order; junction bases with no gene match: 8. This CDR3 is CASSPDSGSTSEQYF. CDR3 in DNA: TGTGCCAGCTCACCAGATAGCGGGAGCACTTCCGAGCAGTACTTC.

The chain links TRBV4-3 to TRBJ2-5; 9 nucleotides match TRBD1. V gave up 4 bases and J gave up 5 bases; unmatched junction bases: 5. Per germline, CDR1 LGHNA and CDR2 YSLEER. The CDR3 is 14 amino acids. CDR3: CASSRRGQGETQYF. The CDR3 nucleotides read TGCGCCAGCAGCCGCCGAGGACAGGGGGAGACCCAGTACTTC.

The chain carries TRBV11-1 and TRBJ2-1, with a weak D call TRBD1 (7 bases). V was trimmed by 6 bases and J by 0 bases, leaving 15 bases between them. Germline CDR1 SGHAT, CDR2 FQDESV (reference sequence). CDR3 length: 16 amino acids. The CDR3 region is CASSIQGGASYNEQFF. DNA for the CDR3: TGTGCCAGCAGTATCCAGGGGGGCGCCTCCTACAATGAGCAGTTCTTC.

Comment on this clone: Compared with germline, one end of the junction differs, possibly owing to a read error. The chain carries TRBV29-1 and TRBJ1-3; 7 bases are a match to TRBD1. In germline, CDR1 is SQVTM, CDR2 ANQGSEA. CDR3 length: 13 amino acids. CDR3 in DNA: TGCGGCGTCAGACAGGGCTCTGGAAACACCATATATTTT. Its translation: CGVRQGSGNTIYF. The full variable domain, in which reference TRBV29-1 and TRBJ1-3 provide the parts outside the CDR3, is SAVISQKPSRDICQRGTSLTIQCQVDSQVTMMFWYRQQPGQSLTLIATANQGSEATYESGFVIDKFPISRPNLTFSTLTVSNMSPEDSSIYLCGVRQGSGNTIYFGEGSWLTVV.

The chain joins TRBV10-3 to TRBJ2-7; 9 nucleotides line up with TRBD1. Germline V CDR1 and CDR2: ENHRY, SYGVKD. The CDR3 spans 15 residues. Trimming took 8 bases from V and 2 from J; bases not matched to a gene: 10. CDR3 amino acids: CAIGGDRENPYEQYF. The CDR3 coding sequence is TGTGCCATCGGGGGGGACAGGGAGAACCCCTACGAGCAGTACTTC.

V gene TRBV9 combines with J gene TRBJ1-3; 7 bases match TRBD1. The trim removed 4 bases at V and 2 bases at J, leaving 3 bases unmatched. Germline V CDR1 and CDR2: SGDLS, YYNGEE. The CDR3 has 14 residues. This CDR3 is CASSPTGAGNTIYF. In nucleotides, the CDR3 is TGTGCCAGCAGCCCTACAGGGGCTGGAAACACCATATATTTT. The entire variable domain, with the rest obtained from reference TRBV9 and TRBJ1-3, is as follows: DSGVTQTPKHLITATGQRVTLRCSPRSGDLSVYWYQQSLDQGLQFLIQYYNGEERAKGNILERFSAQQFPDLHSELNLSSLELGDSALYFCASSPTGAGNTIYFGEGSWLTVV.

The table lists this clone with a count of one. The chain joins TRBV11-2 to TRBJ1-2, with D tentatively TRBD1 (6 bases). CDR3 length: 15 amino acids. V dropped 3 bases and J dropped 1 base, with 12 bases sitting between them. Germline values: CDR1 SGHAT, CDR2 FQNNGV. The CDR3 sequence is CASSFGQQNNYGYTF. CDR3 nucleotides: TGTGCCAGCAGCTTCGGACAGCAGAATAACTATGGCTACACCTTC.

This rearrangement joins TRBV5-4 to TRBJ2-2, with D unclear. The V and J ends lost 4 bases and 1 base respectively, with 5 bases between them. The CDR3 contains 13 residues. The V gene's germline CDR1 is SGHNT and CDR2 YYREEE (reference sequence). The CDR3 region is CASSQMNTGELFF. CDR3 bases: TGTGCCAGCAGCCAAATGAACACCGGGGAGCTGTTTTTT. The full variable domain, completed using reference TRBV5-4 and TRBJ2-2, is ETGVTQSPTHLIKTRGQQVTLRCSSQSGHNTVSWYQQALGQGPQFIFQYYREEENGRGNFPPRFSGLQFPNYSSELNVNALELDDSALYLCASSQMNTGELFFGEGSRLTVL.

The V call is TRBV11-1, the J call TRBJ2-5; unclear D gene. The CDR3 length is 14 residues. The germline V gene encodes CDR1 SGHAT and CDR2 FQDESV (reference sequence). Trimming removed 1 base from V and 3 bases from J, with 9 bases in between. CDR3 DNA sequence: TGTGCCAGCAGCTTAGGACGGAGTAAAGAGACCCAGTACTTC. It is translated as CASSLGRSKETQYF.

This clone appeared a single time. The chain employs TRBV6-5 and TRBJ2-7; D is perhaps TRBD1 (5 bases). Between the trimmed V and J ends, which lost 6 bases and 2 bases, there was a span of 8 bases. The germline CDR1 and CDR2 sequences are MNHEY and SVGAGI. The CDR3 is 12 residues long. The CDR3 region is CASREQAYEQYF. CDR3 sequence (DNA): TGTGCCAGCAGGGAACAGGCCTACGAGCAGTACTTC.

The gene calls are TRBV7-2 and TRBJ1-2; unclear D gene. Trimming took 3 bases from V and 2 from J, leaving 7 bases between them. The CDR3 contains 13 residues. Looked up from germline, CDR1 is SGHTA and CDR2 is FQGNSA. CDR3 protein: CASSFRGNYGYTF. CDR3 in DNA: TGTGCCAGCAGCTTCCGGGGAAACTATGGCTACACCTTC.

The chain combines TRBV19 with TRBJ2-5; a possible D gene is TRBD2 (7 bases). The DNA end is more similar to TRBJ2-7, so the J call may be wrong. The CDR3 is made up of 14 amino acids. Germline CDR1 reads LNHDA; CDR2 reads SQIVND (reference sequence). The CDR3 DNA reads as TGTGCCAGTCGGGAGGAGGGGGGATCCTACGAGCAGTACTTC. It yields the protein CASREEGGSYEQYF.

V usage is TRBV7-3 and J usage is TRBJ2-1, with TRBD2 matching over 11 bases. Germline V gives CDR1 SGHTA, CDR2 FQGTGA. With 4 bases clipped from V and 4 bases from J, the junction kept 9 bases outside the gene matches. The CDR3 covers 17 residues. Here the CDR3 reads CASSSHGTSGLYNEQFF. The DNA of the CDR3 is TGTGCCAGCAGCTCACATGGGACTAGCGGCCTGTACAATGAGCAGTTCTTC.

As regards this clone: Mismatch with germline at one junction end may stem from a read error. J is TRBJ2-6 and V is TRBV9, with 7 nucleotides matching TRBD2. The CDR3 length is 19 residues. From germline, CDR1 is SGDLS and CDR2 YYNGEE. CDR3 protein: CASSVGSGGGHGGANGLTF. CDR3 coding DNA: TGTGCCAGCAGCGTAGGATCGGGGGGAGGGCACGGTGGGGCCAACGGCCTGACTTTC.